The 9 T cell receptor beta chains in this list originate from one sample, sequenced in a study of OX40 agonist ivuxolimab in advanced cancers. Profiled with immunoSEQ multiplex PCR; TCRdb holds only in-frame clones, not every one. The sample holds tens of thousands of clones; just over 85% are singletons and the top ten take just under 2%. Sequencing was performed on CD4+ or CD8+ T cells sorted from blood, taken in a trial of the OX40 agonist ivuxolimab. All receptors come from an adult with an advanced solid tumor such as melanoma, head and neck, liver or kidney cancer.

The gene calls are TRBV11-2 and TRBJ2-7; D gene uncertain. The CDR3 extends over 11 amino acids. The germline V gene encodes CDR1 SGHAT and CDR2 FQNNGV. Trimming took 3 bases from V and 7 from J, leaving 7 bases between them. Here the CDR3 DNA reads TGTGCCAGCAGCTTCCTTAGGGAGCAGTACTTC. Protein sequence: CASSFLREQYF.

CDR3 amino acids: CASSPGKETQYF. The CDR3 coding sequence is TGCGCCAGCAGTCCAGGGAAAGAGACCCAGTACTTC. The J gene is TRBJ2-5, the V gene TRBV23-1; tentative D call: TRBD1 (5 bases). TRBV23-1 is classed as an ORF, of uncertain function. CDR3 size: 12 residues. V was clipped by 4 bases and J by 3 bases, with 6 bases between them.

The rearrangement links TRBV9 to TRBJ2-1; TRBD2 is a possible D gene (6 bases). V was cut by 3 bases and J by 4 bases, with 8 bases left in between. CDR1 and CDR2 from the germline V gene are SGDLS and YYNGEE. The CDR3 covers 13 residues. CDR3 DNA: TGTGCCAGCAGCGGACGGGAGTACAATGAGCAGTTCTTC. Its protein product is CASSGREYNEQFF.

V gene TRBV19 combines with J gene TRBJ1-5, with 10 bases aligning to TRBD1. CDR1 is LNHDA, CDR2 SQIVND, per germline (reference sequence). The CDR3 contains 16 residues. V gave up 6 bases and J gave up 1 base; unmatched junction bases: 6. For the CDR3, the DNA is TGTGCCAGTAGGACGACGGGACAGGGGAGCAATCAGCCCCAGCATTTT. Its translation: CASRTTGQGSNQPQHF.

This chain links TRBV25-1 with TRBJ1-2; D perhaps matches TRBD1 (6 bases). From germline, CDR1 is MGHDK and CDR2 SYGVNS. This CDR3 has 13 residues. Between the trimmed V and J ends, which lost 8 bases and 8 bases, there was a span of 18 bases. The CDR3, as DNA: TGTGCCAGCGGACAGACAGTAGTTAGGGGCTACACCTTC. The encoded protein is CASGQTVVRGYTF.

The chain employs TRBV5-5 and TRBJ2-3, with TRBD2 as a possible D gene (5 bases). V lost 10 bases, J lost 1 base, and 16 bases lay in between. This CDR3 contains 14 residues. Looked up from germline, CDR1 is SGHKS and CDR2 is YYEKEE (reference sequence). CDR3 DNA: TGTGCCGGCGGCTTGTCCGGGGGCACAGATACGCAGTATTTT. Its translation: CAGGLSGGTDTQYF.

This sequence joins TRBV19 and TRBJ1-2; 8 bases map to TRBD1. V trimming: 5 bases; J trimming: 0 bases; junction bases outside the gene matches: 5. Germline loops: CDR1 LNHDA, CDR2 SQIVND (reference sequence). This CDR3 comprises 15 residues. The CDR3 nucleotides read TGTGCCAGTAGTCAGGACAGGGATCCTAACTATGGCTACACCTTC. It translates to CASSQDRDPNYGYTF.

The rearrangement joins TRBV9 to TRBJ2-3; 14 bases match TRBD2. Germline lookup yields CDR1 SGDLS and CDR2 YYNGEE. V was pared by 7 bases and J by 0 bases, with 4 bases of the junction left unmatched. The CDR3 spans 16 residues. The DNA of the CDR3 is TGTGCCAGCGGACTAGCGGGAGGATTAAGCACAGATACGCAGTATTTT. It yields the protein CASGLAGGLSTDTQYF.

The rearrangement joins TRBV5-6 to TRBJ1-4; D is uncertain. This CDR3 is built from 13 residues. Germline CDR1 SGHDT, CDR2 YYEEEE. V lost 3 bases to trimming and J lost 4 bases, with 7 bases between them. The CDR3, as DNA: TGTGCCAGCAGCTCCGACGGTAATGAAAAACTGTTTTTT. It translates to CASSSDGNEKLFF. Drawing the rest from reference TRBV5-6 and TRBJ1-4, the complete variable domain is DAGVTQSPTHLIKTRGQQVTLRCSPKSGHDTVSWYQQALGQGPQFIFQYYEEEERQRGNFPDRFSGHQFPNYSSELNVNALLLGDSALYLCASSSDGNEKLFFGSGTQLSVL.